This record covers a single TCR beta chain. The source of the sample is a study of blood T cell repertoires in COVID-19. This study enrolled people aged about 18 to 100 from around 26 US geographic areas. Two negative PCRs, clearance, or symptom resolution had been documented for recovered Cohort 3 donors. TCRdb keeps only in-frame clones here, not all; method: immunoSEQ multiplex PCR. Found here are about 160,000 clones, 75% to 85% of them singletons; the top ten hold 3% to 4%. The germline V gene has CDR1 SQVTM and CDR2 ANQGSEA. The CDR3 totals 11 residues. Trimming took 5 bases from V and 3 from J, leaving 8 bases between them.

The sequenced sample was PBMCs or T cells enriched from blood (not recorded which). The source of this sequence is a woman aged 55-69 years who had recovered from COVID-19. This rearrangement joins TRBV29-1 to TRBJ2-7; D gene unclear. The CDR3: CSVSELYEQYF. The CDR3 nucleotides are TGCAGCGTTAGCGAGCTCTACGAGCAGTACTTC.